This passage covers 24 T cell receptor beta chains from one sample sequenced in a study of blood T cell repertoires in COVID-19. Produced via immunoSEQ multiplex PCR; TCRdb's table is partial and in-frame only. The table lists 12,000 to 15,000 clones, approximately 88% of them singletons. The sample comprised peripheral blood. The origin of the receptors is a human donor in a cohort sampled during active COVID-19.

This chain connects TRBV6-1 to TRBJ2-5; 8 bases line up with TRBD2. V lost 2 bases, J lost 10 bases, and 15 bases stayed unmatched. Germline V gene data show CDR1 as MNHNS and CDR2 as SASEGT. This CDR3 is 16 amino acids long. In nucleotides, the CDR3 is TGTGCCAGCAGTGAAAGAGTAGCGGGGCCGGGGAGGGGCCAGTACTTC. Translated: CASSERVAGPGRGQYF.

The chain carries TRBV3-1 (or the pseudogene TRBV3-2) and TRBJ2-3; perhaps TRBD2 as D (5 bases). This CDR3 region has 15 residues. Trimming pared 2 bases from V and 2 bases from J, leaving 11 bases between. CDR1 is LGHDT, CDR2 YNNKEL, per germline (reference sequence). The CDR3 DNA sequence: TGTGCCAGCAGCCAAAGTCTAGCAGCCACAGATACGCAGTATTTT. This translates into CASSQSLAATDTQYF.

The chain employs TRBV20-1 and TRBJ1-2; 7 bases are shared with TRBD1. Germline trimming cut 3 bases from V and 7 bases from J; bases unmatched to any gene: 11. There are 14 residues in the CDR3. Germline-derived CDR1 and CDR2 are DFQATT and SNEGSKA (reference sequence). The CDR3 loop is CSASYGQGVIGYTF. Written as DNA, the CDR3 is TGCAGTGCTAGTTACGGGCAGGGGGTGATTGGCTACACCTTC.

The V gene is TRBV5-1, the J gene TRBJ2-1; 10 positions match TRBD1. CDR1 is SGHRS, CDR2 YFSETQ, per germline. Trimming at V came to 0 bases and at J to 9 bases, leaving 12 bases not matched to a gene. The CDR3 has 17 residues. CDR3 coding DNA: TGCGCCAGCAGCTTGGGGGAGGGACAGGGGTGGTTAAGTGAGCAGTTCTTC. Translation gives CASSLGEGQGWLSEQFF.

The V call is TRBV9, the J call TRBJ2-6; D not certain. The CDR3 extends over 18 amino acids. CDR1 SGDLS and CDR2 YYNGEE come from the germline V gene. V shed 4 bases and J shed 1 base, with 18 bases lying between them. The chain's CDR3 is CASSLSGVSKSGANVLTF. As DNA, the CDR3 is TGTGCCAGCAGCTTATCAGGTGTATCTAAGTCTGGGGCCAACGTCCTGACTTTC.

This chain uses TRBV2 with TRBJ2-7; TRBD2 aligns across 8 bases. The CDR3 length is 15 residues. Germline CDR1 reads SNHLY; CDR2 reads FYNNEI. The trim removed 6 bases at V and 4 bases at J, leaving 11 bases unmatched. Written as DNA, the CDR3 is TGTGCCAGCAGCGCAATCGGGACTAGTGCGTACGAGCAGTACTTC. It yields the protein CASSAIGTSAYEQYF.

Only a few counts were recorded for this clone. The gene calls are TRBV10-3 and TRBJ1-2; D is undetermined. The germline V gene encodes CDR1 ENHRY and CDR2 SYGVKD. The CDR3 is 14 amino acids. Trimming took 3 bases from V and 8 from J, leaving 16 bases between them. The DNA of the CDR3 is TGTGCCATCAGTGAATTGGAGGGAACGAAAGGCTACACCTTC. Translated: CAISELEGTKGYTF.

The chain carries TRBV19 and TRBJ2-1; TRBD2 aligns across 9 bases. Germline assignment: CDR1 LNHDA and CDR2 SQIVND (reference sequence). CDR3 size: 14 residues. J gave up 3 bases and V 9 bases, and 6 bases lay outside the gene matches. CDR3 in DNA: TGTGCCAGCCAAGCGGGAGGCGACTACAATGAGCAGTTCTTC. Amino acids: CASQAGGDYNEQFF.

The chain couples TRBV24-1 to TRBJ1-3; 7 bases agree with TRBD1. Germline V gene sequence: CDR1 KGHDR, CDR2 SFDVKD. The V gene end was trimmed by 11 bases and the J gene end by 3 bases; junction bases not matched to a gene: 12. This CDR3 contains 15 residues. Here the CDR3 DNA reads TGTGCCAACCTCGAACAGGGGACTTTTGGAAACACCATATATTTT. It codes for CANLEQGTFGNTIYF.

This sequence joins TRBV7-3 and TRBJ2-3, with D possibly being TRBD1 (6 bases). V was shortened by 2 bases and J by 2 bases, with 8 bases between the two germline ends. Germline V gives CDR1 SGHTA, CDR2 FQGTGA. The CDR3 extends over 14 amino acids. The CDR3 spells CASSLGGNTDTQYF. In DNA form, the CDR3 reads TGTGCCAGCAGCTTAGGGGGCAACACAGATACGCAGTATTTT.

The CDR3 sequence: CASSLTDSYEQYF. The CDR3 bases are TGTGCCAGCAGCTTAACCGACAGCTACGAGCAGTACTTC. The V call is TRBV11-2, the J call TRBJ2-7, with D maybe TRBD1 (5 bases). CDR1 is SGHAT, CDR2 FQNNGV, per germline. The CDR3 is made up of 13 amino acids. The V end was cut by 2 bases, the J end by 3 bases, with 8 bases between.

V gene TRBV19 combines with J gene TRBJ1-4; the D gene is possibly TRBD1 (5 bases). The germline V gene has CDR1 LNHDA and CDR2 SQIVND (reference sequence). The V end lost 4 bases, the J end lost 8 bases, and 17 bases lay between the germline ends. This CDR3 is 15 amino acids long. The CDR3 here is CASSNLGGVEEKLFF. CDR3 coding DNA: TGTGCCAGTAGTAATCTCGGGGGGGTAGAAGAAAAACTGTTTTTT.

V usage is TRBV18 and J usage is TRBJ2-7; TRBD1 matches 7 bases. The CDR3 runs 15 residues. V was clipped by 1 base and J by 6 bases; unmatched bases: 9. Germline values: CDR1 KGHSH, CDR2 LQKENI. The CDR3 spells CASSPLRDSFGEQYF. In nucleotides, the CDR3 is TGTGCCAGCTCACCACTCAGGGACAGCTTCGGCGAGCAGTACTTC.

V usage is TRBV28 and J usage is TRBJ2-5; 8 positions match TRBD1. CDR1 and CDR2 (germline): MDHEN, SYDVKM. CDR3 length: 14 amino acids. V gave up 3 bases and J gave up 5 bases; unmatched junction bases: 5. The CDR3 here is CASSFPGGGETQYF. CDR3 DNA sequence: TGTGCCAGCAGTTTCCCAGGGGGCGGTGAGACCCAGTACTTC.

The chain couples TRBV2 to TRBJ1-1; D gene ambiguous. Looked up from germline, CDR1 is SNHLY and CDR2 is FYNNEI. The CDR3 contains 13 residues. V was cut by 6 bases and J by 1 base, with 9 bases left in between. The CDR3 protein is CASRRTWNTEAFF. As DNA, the CDR3 is TGTGCCAGCAGAAGGACTTGGAACACTGAAGCTTTCTTT.

The V call is TRBV28, the J call TRBJ1-2; a weak D match, TRBD1 (6 bases). Germline assignment: CDR1 MDHEN and CDR2 SYDVKM. With 9 bases removed from V and 6 bases from J, the gap between germline ends came to 17 bases. CDR3 size: 13 residues. The CDR3 protein is CASRLQGADGYTF. In nucleotides, the CDR3 is TGTGCCAGTCGCCTACAGGGCGCGGATGGCTACACCTTC.

This sequence joins TRBV19 and TRBJ2-1, with 8 positions matching TRBD2. Germline loops: CDR1 LNHDA, CDR2 SQIVND (reference sequence). The CDR3 is 13 residues long. V dropped 4 bases and J dropped 13; count of bases not matched to a gene: 9. CDR3 bases: TGTGCCAGTAGTACAGGAGCGGGGGCTAACCAGTTCTTC. It codes for CASSTGAGANQFF.

The chain recombines TRBV7-9 with TRBJ2-5, with D perhaps TRBD1 (6 bases). With 6 bases removed from V and 1 base from J, the gap between germline ends came to 18 bases. Germline lookup yields CDR1 SEHNR and CDR2 FQNEAQ (reference sequence). The CDR3 runs to 16 residues. The CDR3 sequence is CASRQNPGVLQETQYF. The CDR3, as DNA: TGTGCCAGCAGACAGAACCCAGGGGTACTCCAAGAGACCCAGTACTTC.

The rearrangement uses TRBV3-1 (or the pseudogene TRBV3-2) and TRBJ2-5; a possible D gene is TRBD2 (6 bases). The length of the CDR3 is 12 residues. V lost 8 bases to trimming and J lost 2 bases, with 9 bases between them. The germline gives CDR1 LGHDT, CDR2 YNNKEL (reference sequence). CDR3: CASVAGQETQYF. In DNA form, the CDR3 reads TGTGCCAGCGTTGCGGGACAAGAGACCCAGTACTTC.

The chain couples TRBV5-4 to TRBJ1-6; TRBD1 agrees at 7 bases. With V trimmed by 6 bases and J by 6 bases, 9 bases remained unmatched. CDR1 SGHNT and CDR2 YYREEE come from the germline V gene (reference sequence). This CDR3 has 15 amino acids. The CDR3 protein is CASTLQGSGNSPLHF. The CDR3 nucleotides read TGTGCCAGCACTTTACAGGGGTCGGGTAATTCACCCCTCCACTTT.

This clone was found a few times. V gene TRBV27 combines with J gene TRBJ2-7; 7 nucleotides align to TRBD1. This CDR3 spans 15 amino acids. Germline CDR1 MNHEY, CDR2 SMNVEV (reference sequence). V was clipped by 5 bases and J by 6 bases; unmatched bases: 13. CDR3 nucleotides: TGTGCCAGCAGTCCCCGACGACAGGGAACCAGCGAGCAGTACTTC. Translation gives CASSPRRQGTSEQYF.

The chain recombines TRBV5-5 with TRBJ2-7, with D perhaps matching TRBD1 (5 bases). Trimming cost V 2 bases and J 8 bases, with 20 bases left between them. The length of the CDR3 is 15 residues. Germline assignment: CDR1 SGHKS and CDR2 YYEKEE (reference sequence). Here the CDR3 reads CASSFPPDTYPKQYF. DNA for the CDR3: TGTGCCAGCAGCTTTCCCCCGGACACCTACCCTAAGCAGTACTTC.

Only one count was recorded for this clone. The V and J genes are TRBV7-9 and TRBJ1-1; 8 positions match TRBD1. The V gene's germline CDR1 is SEHNR and CDR2 FQNEAQ (reference sequence). The CDR3 is 16 amino acids. Trimming at V came to 3 bases and at J to 5 bases, leaving 11 bases not matched to a gene. The CDR3 nucleotides are TGTGCCAGCAGCTTCGCGACAGGGGTCATAGGGACTGAAGCTTTCTTT. Amino acids: CASSFATGVIGTEAFF.

This clone is a singleton in its sample. V gene TRBV6-5 combines with J gene TRBJ2-7; TRBD2 might be the D (5 bases). Trimming removed 6 bases at V and 3 bases at J, with 18 bases between. Germline lookup yields CDR1 MNHEY and CDR2 SVGAGI. CDR3 length: 15 amino acids. For the CDR3, the DNA is TGTGCCAGCAGAGAGGGTCAGGACGGACTCTACGAGCAGTACTTC. Encoded protein: CASREGQDGLYEQYF.